A selection of T cell receptor beta chains follows, all from one sample in a study of beta chain features in type 1 diabetes. Sequencing used immunoSEQ multiplex PCR; TCRdb keeps in-frame clones, though not all of them. The sample comprises about 160,000 clones, approximately 9% of which are singletons, and approximately 0.54% rests with the top ten. Sample: central memory CD4+ T cells from blood. The receptors come from a woman younger than 30 with type 1 diabetes. The conserved cysteine and the conserved F or W are not part of the CDR3 here. The order of the fields is V gene, J gene, CDR3 protein.

V gene: TRBV2; J gene: TRBJ2-5; CDR3 protein: ATSSVPGETQY
V gene: TRBV11-2; J gene: TRBJ2-3; CDR3 protein: ASSDASGGTQY
V gene: TRBV19; J gene: TRBJ2-7; CDR3 protein: ASSPAGTGAYEQY
V gene: TRBV6-5; J gene: TRBJ2-1; CDR3 protein: ASRASGSLF
V gene: TRBV28; J gene: TRBJ1-2; CDR3 protein: ASRSRRDGGYT
V gene: TRBV6-5; J gene: TRBJ1-4; CDR3 protein: ASSRGNEKLF
V gene: TRBV28; J gene: TRBJ2-4; CDR3 protein: ASSPQGRPEYVQY
V gene: TRBV6-5; J gene: TRBJ2-2; CDR3 protein: ASKRSTGELF
V gene: TRBV7-2; J gene: TRBJ2-7; CDR3 protein: ASSLRGYEQY
V gene: TRBV6-5; J gene: TRBJ1-1; CDR3 protein: ASSLRGHTEAF
V gene: TRBV7-2; J gene: TRBJ1-2; CDR3 protein: ASSKSTGDDGYT
V gene: TRBV7-9; J gene: TRBJ2-1; CDR3 protein: ASSQLAGGPDEQF
V gene: TRBV11-2; J gene: TRBJ2-3; CDR3 protein: AERRRRPSTDTQY
V gene: TRBV5-6; J gene: TRBJ2-3; CDR3 protein: ASTLDRGVTDTQY
V gene: TRBV4-2; J gene: TRBJ2-7; CDR3 protein: ASSQVLAGASYEQY
V gene: TRBV6-5; J gene: TRBJ1-1; CDR3 protein: ASSSGQREAF
V gene: TRBV30; J gene: TRBJ2-1; CDR3 protein: AWSETGLAGGRQF
V gene: TRBV6-5; J gene: TRBJ2-2; CDR3 protein: ASSYGGAYLGELF
V gene: TRBV30; J gene: TRBJ2-7; CDR3 protein: AWSQGYEQY
V gene: TRBV10-2; J gene: TRBJ1-2; CDR3 protein: ASSDRTGNGYT
V gene: TRBV6-5; J gene: TRBJ1-6; CDR3 protein: ASSYSPEGDSPLH
V gene: TRBV5-4; J gene: TRBJ1-2; CDR3 protein: ASSFETGDYGYT
V gene: TRBV6-5; J gene: TRBJ2-5; CDR3 protein: ASSSGGAQETQY
V gene: TRBV5-4; J gene: TRBJ1-1; CDR3 protein: ASSYRGGANTEAF
V gene: TRBV11-3; J gene: TRBJ2-5; CDR3 protein: ASTPTGSETQY
V gene: TRBV18; J gene: TRBJ2-2; CDR3 protein: ASSPPYTGELF
V gene: TRBV11-3; J gene: TRBJ2-7; CDR3 protein: ASSREGLAGVYEQY
V gene: TRBV28; J gene: TRBJ2-1; CDR3 protein: ASRLRDEQF
V gene: TRBV4-1; J gene: TRBJ2-7; CDR3 protein: ASRPIRALDPQGPSYEQY
V gene: TRBV4-3; J gene: TRBJ1-3; CDR3 protein: ASSQSGSGNTIY
V gene: TRBV5-1; J gene: TRBJ2-1; CDR3 protein: ASTGTDNEQF
V gene: TRBV7-9; J gene: TRBJ2-2; CDR3 protein: ASSSPSGVRPGELF
V gene: TRBV4-3; J gene: TRBJ1-2; CDR3 protein: ASSPGQGALYGYT
V gene: TRBV29-1; J gene: TRBJ2-1; CDR3 protein: SVGQRGLREQF
V gene: TRBV15; J gene: TRBJ1-2; CDR3 protein: ATSRQLMTGGPGYT
V gene: TRBV7-2; J gene: TRBJ1-5; CDR3 protein: ASSFGAGTPSNQPQH
V gene: TRBV14; J gene: TRBJ2-3; CDR3 protein: ASSPWRGRTSTDTQY
V gene: TRBV7-2; J gene: TRBJ2-3; CDR3 protein: ASSSSGGRLYDTQY
V gene: TRBV11-3; J gene: TRBJ2-7; CDR3 protein: ASSWGDGRTYEQY
V gene: TRBV27; J gene: TRBJ1-6; CDR3 protein: ASSSYRDSPLH
V gene: TRBV4-1; J gene: TRBJ2-1; CDR3 protein: ASSQASLAGVLEQF
V gene: TRBV6-5; J gene: TRBJ2-5; CDR3 protein: ATLGGETQY
V gene: TRBV6-6; J gene: TRBJ2-3; CDR3 protein: ATRGGLAGDSDTQY
V gene: TRBV27; J gene: TRBJ2-3; CDR3 protein: ASRTGPADTQY
V gene: TRBV5-1; J gene: TRBJ2-3; CDR3 protein: ASSSLTSGGITDTQY
V gene: TRBV14; J gene: TRBJ1-2; CDR3 protein: ASSQDLQGYGYT
V gene: TRBV18; J gene: TRBJ2-5; CDR3 protein: ASSPNSGGGRETQY
V gene: TRBV6-5; J gene: TRBJ2-5; CDR3 protein: ASRAGGETQY
V gene: TRBV7-9; J gene: TRBJ2-1; CDR3 protein: ASTRIQNEQF
V gene: TRBV19; J gene: TRBJ1-6; CDR3 protein: ASSIGQGGNSPLH
V gene: TRBV29-1; J gene: TRBJ2-1; CDR3 protein: SASTRPNEQF
V gene: TRBV4-2; J gene: TRBJ1-4; CDR3 protein: ASSQEPGQGARLF
V gene: TRBV27; J gene: TRBJ2-5; CDR3 protein: ASATRGRETQY
V gene: TRBV6-1; J gene: TRBJ2-7; CDR3 protein: ASATGNPYEQY
V gene: TRBV29-1; J gene: TRBJ2-7; CDR3 protein: SVEAQGAVHEQY